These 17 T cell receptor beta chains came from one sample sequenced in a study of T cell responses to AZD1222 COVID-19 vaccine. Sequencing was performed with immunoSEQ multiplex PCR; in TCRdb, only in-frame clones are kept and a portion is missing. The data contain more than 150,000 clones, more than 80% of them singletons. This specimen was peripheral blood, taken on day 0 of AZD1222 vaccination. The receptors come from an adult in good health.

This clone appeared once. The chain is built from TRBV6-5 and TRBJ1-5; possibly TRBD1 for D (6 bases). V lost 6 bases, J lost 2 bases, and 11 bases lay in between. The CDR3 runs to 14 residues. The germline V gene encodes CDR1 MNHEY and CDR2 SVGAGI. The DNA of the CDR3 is TGTGCCAGCAGACAGGGTCCGGGCAATCAGCCCCAGCATTTT. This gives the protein CASRQGPGNQPQHF.

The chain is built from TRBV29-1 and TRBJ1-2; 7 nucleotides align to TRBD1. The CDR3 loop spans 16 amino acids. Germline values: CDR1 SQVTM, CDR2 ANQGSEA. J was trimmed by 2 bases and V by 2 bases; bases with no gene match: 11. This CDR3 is CSVENFRDRFNYGYTF. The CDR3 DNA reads TGCAGCGTTGAAAATTTCCGGGACAGATTCAACTATGGCTACACCTTC.

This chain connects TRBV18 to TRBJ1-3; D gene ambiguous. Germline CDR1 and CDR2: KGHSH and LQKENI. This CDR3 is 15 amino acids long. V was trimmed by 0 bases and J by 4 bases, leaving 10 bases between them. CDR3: CASSPPLGRGNTIYF. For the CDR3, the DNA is TGTGCCAGCTCACCACCGTTAGGGAGAGGAAACACCATATATTTT.

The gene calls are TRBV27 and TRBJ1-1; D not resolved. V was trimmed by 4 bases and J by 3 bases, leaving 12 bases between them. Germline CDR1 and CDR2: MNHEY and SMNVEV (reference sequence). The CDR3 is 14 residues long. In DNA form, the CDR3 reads TGTGCCAGCAGTTCCCCCTCGGGGTACACTGAAGCTTTCTTT. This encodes CASSSPSGYTEAFF.

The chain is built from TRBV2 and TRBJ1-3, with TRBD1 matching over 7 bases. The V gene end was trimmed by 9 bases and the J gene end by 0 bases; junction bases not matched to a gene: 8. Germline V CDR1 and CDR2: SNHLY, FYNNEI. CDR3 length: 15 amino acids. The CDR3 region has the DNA TGTGCCAGTCAGGGACAGCCGTACTCTGGAAACACCATATATTTT. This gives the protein CASQGQPYSGNTIYF.

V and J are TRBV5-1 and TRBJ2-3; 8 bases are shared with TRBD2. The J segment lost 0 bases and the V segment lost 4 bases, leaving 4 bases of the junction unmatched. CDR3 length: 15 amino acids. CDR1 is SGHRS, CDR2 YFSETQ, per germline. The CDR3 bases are TGCGCCAGCAGCCCAGCGGGAGCTAGCACAGATACGCAGTATTTT. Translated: CASSPAGASTDTQYF.

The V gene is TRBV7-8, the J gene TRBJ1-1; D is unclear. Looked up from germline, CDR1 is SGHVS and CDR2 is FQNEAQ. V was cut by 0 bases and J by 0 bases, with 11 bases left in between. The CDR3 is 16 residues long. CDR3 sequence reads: CASSLAQANLNTEAFF. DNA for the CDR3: TGTGCCAGCAGCTTAGCCCAGGCTAACTTGAACACTGAAGCTTTCTTT.

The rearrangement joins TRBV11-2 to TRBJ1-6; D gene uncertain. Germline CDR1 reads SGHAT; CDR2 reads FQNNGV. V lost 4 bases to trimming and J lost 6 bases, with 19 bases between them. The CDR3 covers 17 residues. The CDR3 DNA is TGTGCCAGCAGCTCCCACGCCCGACAAGGAGCTAATTCACCCCTCCACTTT. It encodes CASSSHARQGANSPLHF.

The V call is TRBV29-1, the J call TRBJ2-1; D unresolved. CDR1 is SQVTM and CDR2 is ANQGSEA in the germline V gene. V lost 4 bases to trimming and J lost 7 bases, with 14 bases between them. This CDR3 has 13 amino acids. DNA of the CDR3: TGCAGCGTTGCCCAGATCCTTGGGAATGAGCAGTTCTTC. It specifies CSVAQILGNEQFF.

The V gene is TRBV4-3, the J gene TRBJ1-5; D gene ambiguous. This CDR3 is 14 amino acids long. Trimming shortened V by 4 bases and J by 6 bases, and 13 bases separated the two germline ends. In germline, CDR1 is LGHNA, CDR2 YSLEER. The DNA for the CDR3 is TGCGCCAGCAGCCCGATCCCGAGCGGTCAGCCCCAGCATTTT. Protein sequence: CASSPIPSGQPQHF.

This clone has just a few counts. The CDR3 region has the DNA TGTGCCTGGAGTAGGGGGAGCAATCAGCCCCAGCATTTT. Protein product: CAWSRGSNQPQHF. The rearrangement links TRBV30 to TRBJ1-5; D is possibly TRBD1 (6 bases). Germline-derived CDR1 and CDR2 are GTSNPN and SVGIG (reference sequence). V was shortened by 2 bases and J by 1 base, with 6 bases between the two germline ends. The length of the CDR3 is 13 residues. Drawing the rest from reference TRBV30 and TRBJ1-5, the complete variable domain is SQTIHQWPATLVQPVGSPLSLECTVEGTSNPNLYWYRQAAGRGLQLLFYSVGIGQISSEVPQNLSASRPQDRQFILSSKKLLLSDSGFYLCAWSRGSNQPQHFGDGTRLSIL.

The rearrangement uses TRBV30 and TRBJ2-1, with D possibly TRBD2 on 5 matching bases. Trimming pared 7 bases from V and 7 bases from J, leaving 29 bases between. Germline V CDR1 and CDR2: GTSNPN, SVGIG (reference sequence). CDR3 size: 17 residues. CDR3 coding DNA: TGTGCCTACGCGGGCCGAAGTACGCTAGGCCGCCGGAATGAGCAGTTCTTC. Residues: CAYAGRSTLGRRNEQFF. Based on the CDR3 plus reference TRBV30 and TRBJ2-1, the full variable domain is SQTIHQWPATLVQPVGSPLSLECTVEGTSNPNLYWYRQAAGRGLQLLFYSVGIGQISSEVPQNLSASRPQDRQFILSSKKLLLSDSGFYLCAYAGRSTLGRRNEQFFGPGTRLTVL.

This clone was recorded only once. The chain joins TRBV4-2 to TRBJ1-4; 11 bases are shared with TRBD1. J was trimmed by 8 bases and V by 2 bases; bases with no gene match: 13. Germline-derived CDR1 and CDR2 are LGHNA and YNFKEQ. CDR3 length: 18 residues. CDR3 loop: CASSQTWKGDRGEEKLFF. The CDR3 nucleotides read TGTGCCAGCAGCCAAACTTGGAAGGGGGACAGGGGGGAGGAAAAACTGTTTTTT.

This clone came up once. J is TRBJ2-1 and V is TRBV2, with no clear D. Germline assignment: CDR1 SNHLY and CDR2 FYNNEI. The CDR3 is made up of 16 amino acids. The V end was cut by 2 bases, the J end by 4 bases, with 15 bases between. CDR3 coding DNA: TGTGCCAGCAGTGAAATGCTGGCGGTTGGGTACAATGAGCAGTTCTTC. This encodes CASSEMLAVGYNEQFF.

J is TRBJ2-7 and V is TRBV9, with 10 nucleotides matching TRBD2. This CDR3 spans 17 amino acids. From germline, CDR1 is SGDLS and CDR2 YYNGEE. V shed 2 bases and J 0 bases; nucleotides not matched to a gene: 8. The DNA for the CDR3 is TGTGCCAGCAGCGTCGGGCCTAGCGGGAGTACCTCCTACGAGCAGTACTTC. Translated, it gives CASSVGPSGSTSYEQYF.

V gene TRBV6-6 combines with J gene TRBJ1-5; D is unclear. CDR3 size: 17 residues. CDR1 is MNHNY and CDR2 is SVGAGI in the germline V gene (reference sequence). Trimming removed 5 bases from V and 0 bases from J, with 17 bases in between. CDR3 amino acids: CASSPRGATHSNQPQHF. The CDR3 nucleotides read TGTGCCAGCAGTCCTCGTGGCGCCACTCATAGCAATCAGCCCCAGCATTTT.

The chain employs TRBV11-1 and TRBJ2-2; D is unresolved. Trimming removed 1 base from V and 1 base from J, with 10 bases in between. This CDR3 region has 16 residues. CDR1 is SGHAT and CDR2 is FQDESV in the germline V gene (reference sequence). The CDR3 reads CASSLVNNLNTGELFF. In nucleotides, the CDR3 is TGTGCCAGCAGCTTAGTCAACAATCTGAACACCGGGGAGCTGTTTTTT. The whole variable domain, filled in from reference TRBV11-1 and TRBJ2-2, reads EAEVAQSPRYKITEKSQAVAFWCDPISGHATLYWYRQILGQGPELLVQFQDESVVDDSQLPKDRFSAERLKGVDSTLKIQPAELGDSAMYLCASSLVNNLNTGELFFGEGSRLTVL.